A selection of T cell receptor beta chains follows, all from one sample in a study of CD4 and CD8 cells across lung adenocarcinoma regions. TCRdb processed the PCR reads anew with MiXCR; each CDR3 protein has one entry. This table has fewer than 30,000 distinct CDR3 sequences, about 50% appearing once. The source material was CD8+ T cells from the center of a lung tumor. The receptors shown here come from a male donor with lung adenocarcinoma. The CD4 and CD8 labels of this study may be unreliable. CDR3s include the opening cysteine and the closing phenylalanine or tryptophan. D genes are given only for firm matches. Only part of the rows carry a size: once, few, many, or a class if the clone is expanded.

V gene: TRBV4-2; D gene: NA; clone size: NA; J gene: TRBJ2-2; CDR3 protein: CASSQLLSGGELFF; CDR3 DNA: TGTGCCAGCAGCCAACTCCTGAGCGGCGGGGAGCTGTTTTTT
V gene: TRBV9; D gene: TRBD2; clone size: few; J gene: TRBJ2-3; CDR3 protein: CASSGGAREGPDTQYF; CDR3 DNA: TGTGCCAGCAGCGGAGGGGCTCGGGAGGGCCCAGATACGCAGTATTTT
V gene: TRBV10-2; D gene: NA; clone size: NA; J gene: TRBJ2-7; CDR3 protein: CASSESGRFGSPDTQYF; CDR3 DNA: TGCGCCAGCAGTGAGTCGGGACGGTTCGGAAGCCCAGATACGCAGTACTTC
V gene: TRBV6-1; D gene: TRBD2; clone size: NA; J gene: TRBJ2-2; CDR3 protein: CASRRTSGGLTGELFF; CDR3 DNA: TGTGCCAGCAGAAGAACTAGCGGGGGGCTCACCGGGGAGCTGTTTTTT
V gene: TRBV6-1; D gene: NA; clone size: NA; J gene: TRBJ2-3; CDR3 protein: CASSVSGMWVKDTQYF; CDR3 DNA: TGTGCCAGCAGTGTCTCGGGGATGTGGGTCAAGGATACGCAGTATTTC
V gene: TRBV6-1; D gene: NA; clone size: NA; J gene: TRBJ2-2; CDR3 protein: CASSSLRREQFFGNTGELFF; CDR3 DNA: NA
V gene: TRBV6-1; D gene: TRBD2; clone size: once; J gene: TRBJ2-7; CDR3 protein: CASNTGAGRGGTQYF; CDR3 DNA: TGTGCCAGCAACACCGGGGCAGGGAGGGGAGGGACGCAGTACTTC
V gene: TRBV6-1; D gene: NA; clone size: NA; J gene: TRBJ2-7; CDR3 protein: CASSVGPEGDEQYF; CDR3 DNA: TGTGCCAGCAGTGTGGGCCCTGAAGGTGACGAGCAGTACTTC
V gene: TRBV10-3; D gene: NA; clone size: once; J gene: TRBJ2-3; CDR3 protein: CGVAGRHSTDMQYF; CDR3 DNA: TGTGGCGTCGCGGGCCGGCACAGCACAGATATGCAGTATTTC
V gene: TRBV7-2; D gene: TRBD2; clone size: NA; J gene: TRBJ2-7; CDR3 protein: CASSLAPSGFSYEQYF; CDR3 DNA: TGTGCCAGCAGCTTAGCTCCTAGCGGGTTTTCCTACGAGCAGTACTTC
V gene: TRBV6-1; D gene: TRBD2; clone size: NA; J gene: TRBJ2-1; CDR3 protein: CASSVGGFGEQFF; CDR3 DNA: TGTGCCAGCAGTGTGGGAGGGTTTGGTGAGCAGTTCTTC
V gene: TRBV6-1; D gene: NA; clone size: NA; J gene: TRBJ2-3; CDR3 protein: CASGVGAKNTQYF; CDR3 DNA: TGTGCCAGCGGGGTCGGAGCCAAAAATACGCAGTATTTT
V gene: TRBV3-1; D gene: NA; clone size: NA; J gene: TRBJ2-3; CDR3 protein: CASSQGLGTGVGIDTQYF; CDR3 DNA: TGTGCCAGCAGCCAAGGGCTAGGGACGGGAGTGGGGATAGATACGCAGTATTTT
V gene: TRBV3-1; D gene: TRBD1; clone size: NA; J gene: TRBJ2-2; CDR3 protein: CASRRQGAGNTGELFF; CDR3 DNA: TGTGCCAGCAGAAGACAGGGGGCGGGGAACACCGGGGAGCTGTTTTTT